The T cell receptor beta chain described here comes from a study of cytomegalovirus exposure and HLA in healthy donors. Findings and limits, study-wide: Compared with the roughly 670-donor mean, an Asian-associated ancestry cluster reportedly had fewer N-insertions, according to a later analysis.

The CDR3 is 18 residues long. Germline lookup yields CDR1 SGHTS and CDR2 YDEGEE. Trimming took 6 bases from V and 4 from J; bases not matched to a gene: 15. In the case of this clone: What it recognizes is unknown.

Primers: 60 Vbeta forward and 13 Jbeta reverse. Produced via immunoSEQ multiplex PCR; TCRdb's table is partial and in-frame only. The sample holds about 170,000 clones, around 80% seen once. The gene calls are TRBV5-8 and TRBJ2-2; 10 bases align to TRBD2. The TCR sequence derives from a male donor in good health and CMV-seronegative. Sample: PBMCs. CDR3 nucleotide sequence: TGTGCCAGCACCTTATCTGACGCTAGCGGGGGAGTCACCGGGGAGCTGTTTTTT. Translation: CASTLSDASGGVTGELFF.